Sequencing of this TCR beta chain was carried out in a study of type 1 regulatory T cells. Study-wide background: This in vitro CD4 product, T-allo10, is enriched for Tr1 cells and alloantigen-specific.

The length of the CDR3 is 16 residues. Germline-derived CDR1 and CDR2 are SGHRS and YFSETQ. The V and J ends lost 0 bases and 0 bases respectively, with 11 bases between them. This clonotype came up many times. The antigen is undetermined. TCRdb redid the calling of the reads with MiXCR, one entry per CDR3 protein. The sample contains some 15,000 distinct CDR3 sequences, roughly an eighth of which appear only once. Sample: cultured T cells, either the whole culture or a sorted T cell fraction (not recorded which). This receptor was obtained from a human donor in good health. The chain joins TRBV5-1 to TRBJ2-3, with D perhaps TRBD1 (5 bases). The CDR3, as DNA: TGCGCCAGCAGCTTGGATGGGGCACTGAGCACAGATACGCAGTATTTT. It specifies CASSLDGALSTDTQYF.